This is a list of T cell receptor beta chains from one sample in a study of molecular identifiers for immune sequencing clone quantification. MiXCR was run by TCRdb on the PCR reads, yielding one entry per CDR3 protein. The table records about 510,000 distinct CDR3 sequences, roughly 25% of them present only once. The source material was naive CD8+ T cells from blood, with Jurkat cell RNA spiked in. The receptor source for this set is a human donor in good health. Some libraries in this study had Jurkat cell RNA spiked in. Each CDR3 is given with its conserved first and last residue. The D gene is left open where the match is weak. The listing skips clone size in some rows; elsewhere it reads once, few, many or a size class.

>TRBV9|-|TRBJ2-3|-
CASSAGVTTDTQYF
TGTGCCAGCAGCGCAGGGGTAACCACAGATACGCAGTATTTT
>TRBV14|-|TRBJ2-7|-
CASSRTSYYEQYF
TGTGCCAGCAGCCGCACTAGTTACTACGAGCAGTACTTC
>TRBV6-1|-|TRBJ1-5|-
CASSAGLAGDQPQHF
TGTGCCAGCAGCGCCGGTTTGGCAGGGGACCAGCCCCAGCATTTT
>TRBV4-1|-|TRBJ1-1|-
CASSPATGTEAFF
TGCGCCAGCAGCCCTGCGACGGGCACTGAAGCTTTCTTT
>TRBV2|-|TRBJ1-1|many
CASTYPGGTEAFF
TGTGCCAGCACCTATCCTGGGGGCACTGAAGCTTTCTTT
>TRBV27|TRBD1|TRBJ2-4|few
CASSLGQGRDIQYF
TGTGCCAGCAGTTTGGGACAGGGGAGAGACATTCAGTACTTC
>TRBV12-3/TRBV12-4|-|TRBJ2-3|many
CASSLAPLLTDTQYF
TGTGCCAGCAGTTTGGCCCCTCTACTCACAGATACGCAGTATTTT
>TRBV6-5|-|TRBJ1-4|few
CASSYSTGPSTNEKLFF
TGTGCCAGCAGTTACTCGACAGGTCCTTCAACTAATGAAAAACTGTTTTTT
>TRBV6-5|-|TRBJ2-1|-
CASSWTTGPDLFF
TGTGCCAGCAGTTGGACCACAGGGCCAGATTTGTTCTTC
>TRBV11-3|TRBD1|TRBJ2-7|-
CASSLGPGQGVYEQYF
TGTGCCAGCAGCTTGGGACCGGGACAGGGGGTCTACGAGCAGTACTTC
>TRBV5-1|TRBD2|TRBJ2-1|few
CASRTTGTSGGPLDEQFF
TGCGCCAGCCGCACCACCGGGACTAGCGGGGGGCCCCTGGATGAGCAGTTCTTC
>TRBV7-9|TRBD2|TRBJ2-1|-
CASRTSGGAGAEQFF
TGTGCCAGCAGGACCAGCGGGGGGGCCGGTGCTGAGCAGTTCTTC
>TRBV9|-|TRBJ1-1|many
CASSVGGKVVNTEAFF
TGTGCCAGCAGCGTAGGGGGTAAGGTGGTGAACACTGAAGCTTTCTTT
>TRBV27|TRBD1|TRBJ2-2|-
CASSPWTGVAGELFF
TGTGCCAGCAGTCCGTGGACAGGGGTTGCCGGGGAGCTGTTTTTT
>TRBV9|-|TRBJ2-2|many
CASSVESSPTGELFF
TGTGCCAGCAGCGTAGAGTCTAGCCCCACCGGGGAGCTGTTTTTT
>TRBV28|-|TRBJ1-5|many
CASSFENSNQPQHF
TGTGCCAGCAGTTTCGAGAATAGCAATCAGCCCCAGCATTTT
>TRBV28|TRBD2|TRBJ2-5|few
CASRAGEVVRETQYF
TGTGCCAGCAGAGCGGGAGAAGTGGTCAGGGAGACCCAGTACTTC
>TRBV7-2|TRBD2|TRBJ2-7|many
CASSPRTSGSSYEQYF
TGTGCCAGCAGCCCCCGGACTAGCGGGAGTAGTTACGAGCAGTACTTC
>TRBV4-1|-|TRBJ1-6|-
CASSQNIQGPLHF
TGCGCCAGCAGCCAAAACATACAGGGACCCCTCCACTTT
>TRBV12-3/TRBV12-4|TRBD2|TRBJ2-5|-
CASSFSAGDKETQYF
TGTGCCAGCAGTTTTTCAGCGGGGGATAAAGAGACCCAGTACTTC
>TRBV14|-|TRBJ2-3|many
CASSFGRPTTDTQYF
TGTGCCAGCAGCTTCGGGCGACCTACCACAGATACGCAGTATTTT
>TRBV6-5|-|TRBJ1-2|few
CASSYARWDGYAF
TGTGCCAGCAGTTACGCCAGATGGGATGGCTACGCCTTC
>TRBV6-1|-|TRBJ2-7|many
CASSEYWAVYEQYF
TGTGCCAGCAGTGAATACTGGGCCGTGTACGAGCAGTACTTC
>TRBV4-1|-|TRBJ1-1|many
CASSQDGTDTEAFF
TGCGCCAGCAGCCAAGATGGGACCGACACTGAAGCTTTCTTT
>TRBV6-5|-|TRBJ2-5|-
CASSHLGGARAEETQSF
TGTGCCAGCAGTCACCTGGGGGGGGCTCGGGCGGAAGAGACCCAGTCCTTC
>TRBV9|TRBD1|TRBJ2-7|few
CASSETGGAGYEQYF
TGTGCCAGCAGCGAGACAGGGGGCGCGGGGTACGAGCAGTACTTC
>TRBV10-3|TRBD2|TRBJ2-3|few
CAIRGTSGGRSTDTQYF
TGTGCCATCAGGGGGACTAGCGGGGGCCGGAGCACAGATACGCAGTATTTT
>TRBV6-1|-|TRBJ2-5|-
CASSEFGGAGETQYF
TGTGCCAGCAGTGAATTCGGGGGCGCAGGCGAGACCCAGTACTTC
>TRBV11-2|-|TRBJ2-1|-
CASSPGRAGYNYNEQFF
TGTGCCAGCAGCCCAGGAAGAGCGGGTTATAACTACAATGAGCAGTTCTTC
>TRBV13|TRBD1|TRBJ1-2|few
CASSLGYRGDYGYTF
TGTGCCAGCAGCTTAGGATACAGGGGAGACTATGGCTACACCTTC
>TRBV12-3/TRBV12-4|-|TRBJ2-1|few
CASSLTKPYNEQFF
TGTGCCAGCAGTTTAACCAAACCCTACAATGAGCAGTTCTTC
>TRBV2|-|TRBJ1-5|many
CASMENLSNQPQHF
TGTGCCAGCATGGAGAACCTTAGCAATCAGCCCCAGCATTTT
>TRBV5-5|TRBD1|TRBJ2-7|-
CASSVRTGAEQYF
TGTGCCAGCAGCGTGAGGACAGGGGCCGAGCAGTACTTC
>TRBV24-1|-|TRBJ2-3|many
CATSGVTDTQYF
TGTGCCACCAGTGGGGTAACAGATACGCAGTATTTT
>TRBV27|-|TRBJ2-7|-
CASSLAGGDHVGLFYEQYF
TGTGCCAGCAGTTTAGCAGGTGGAGACCACGTTGGGCTCTTCTACGAGCAGTACTTC
>TRBV7-9|-|TRBJ1-4|many
CASSLAAGEKLFF
TGTGCCAGCAGCTTAGCGGCGGGTGAAAAACTGTTTTTT
>TRBV7-9|-|TRBJ1-1|many
CASSLFWGNTEAFF
TGTGCCAGCAGCTTATTTTGGGGAAACACTGAAGCTTTCTTT
>TRBV5-1|TRBD2|TRBJ2-7|many
CASSLGHPVIPGTSSQYF
TGCGCCAGCAGCTTAGGACACCCTGTGATCCCCGGGACTAGCAGCCAGTACTTC
>TRBV4-1|TRBD2|TRBJ2-7|few
CASSQGPGLAHEQYF
TGCGCCAGCAGCCAAGGGCCGGGACTAGCCCACGAGCAGTACTTC
>TRBV20-1|TRBD2|TRBJ2-7|few
CSANNSGSSYEQYF
TGCAGTGCCAACAATAGCGGGAGCTCCTACGAGCAGTACTTC
>TRBV2|-|TRBJ2-2|many
CASSEFRTDTGELFF
TGTGCCAGCAGTGAATTTAGGACGGACACCGGGGAGCTGTTTTTT
>TRBV20-1|-|TRBJ2-3|many
CSARGMGDTQYF
TGCAGTGCTAGAGGGATGGGCGATACGCAGTATTTT
>TRBV19|TRBD1|TRBJ2-7|-
CASSTGQGNTYEQYF
TGTGCCAGTAGTACCGGACAGGGCAACACCTACGAGCAGTACTTC